This TCR beta chain was captured in a study of blood T cell repertoires in COVID-19. Some clones are missing from TCRdb's copy, which holds only in-frame ones; the method was immunoSEQ multiplex PCR. The sample includes about 260,000 clones, 83% seen only once; the top ten take roughly 9.4%. The sample taken for sequencing was peripheral blood. The clonotype comes from a woman aged 45-65 years who had recovered from COVID-19.

The CDR3 is CASRKGGRDTQYF. The CDR3, as DNA: TGTGCCAGCAGAAAGGGGGGGCGGGATACGCAGTATTTT. The V call is TRBV2, the J call TRBJ2-3, with D tentatively TRBD2 (7 bases). Trimming removed 6 bases at V and 6 bases at J, with 13 bases between. Germline V CDR1 and CDR2: SNHLY, FYNNEI. The CDR3 runs to 13 residues.